This TCR beta chain was captured by sequencing in a study of neurological immune-mediated disorders. Germline V gives CDR1 MDHEN, CDR2 SYDVKM. The CDR3 runs 14 residues. V lost 2 bases, J lost 1 base, and 8 bases lay in between. CD4+ or CD8+ T cells at a count of about 1 million served as input for the sorted libraries. Study outcomes and limitations: Expansion of TCR clones was greatest in HTLV-1-associated myelopathy and smallest in multiple sclerosis, where it fell below that of healthy controls. CDR3 amino acid sequences of expanded clones were not shared across subjects, a result suggesting private repertoires in all groups.

This clonotype was found many times. Its antigen remains unknown. MiXCR, applied by TCRdb to the 5' RACE reads, yields one record per CDR3 protein. The data show roughly 44,000 distinct CDR3 sequences, with over 6% seen just once and 0.45% to 0.6% held by the top ten. The chain carries TRBV28 and TRBJ2-5; D is possibly TRBD1 (5 bases). The sequence was collected from a woman between 35 and 50 years old in good health. Specimen: CD4+ T cells from blood. CDR3 in amino acids: CASSLIQGQETQYF. In DNA, the CDR3 is TGTGCCAGCAGTTTAATTCAGGGCCAAGAGACCCAGTACTTC.